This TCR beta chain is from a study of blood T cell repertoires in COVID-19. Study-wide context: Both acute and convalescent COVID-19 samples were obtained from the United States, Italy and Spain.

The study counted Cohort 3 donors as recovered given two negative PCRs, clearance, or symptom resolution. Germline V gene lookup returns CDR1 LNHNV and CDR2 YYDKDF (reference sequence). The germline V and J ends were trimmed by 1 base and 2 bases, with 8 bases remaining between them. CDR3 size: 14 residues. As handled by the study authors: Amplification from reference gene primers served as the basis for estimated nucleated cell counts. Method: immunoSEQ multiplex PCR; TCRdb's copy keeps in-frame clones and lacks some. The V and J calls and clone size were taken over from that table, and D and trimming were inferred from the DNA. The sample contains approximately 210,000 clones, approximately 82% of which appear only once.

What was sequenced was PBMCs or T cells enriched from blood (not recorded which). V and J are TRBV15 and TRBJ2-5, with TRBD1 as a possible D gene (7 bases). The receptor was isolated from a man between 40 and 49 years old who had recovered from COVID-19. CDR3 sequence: CATSRAGGQETQYF. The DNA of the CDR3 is TGTGCCACCAGCAGAGCAGGGGGGCAAGAGACCCAGTACTTC. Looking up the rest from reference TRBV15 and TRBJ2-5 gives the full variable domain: DAMVIQNPRYQVTQFGKPVTLSCSQTLNHNVMYWYQQKSSQAPKLLFHYYDKDFNNEADTPDNFQSRRPNTSFCFLDIRSPGLGDTAMYLCATSRAGGQETQYFGPGTRLLVL.